This T cell receptor (beta chain) was recovered during a study of regulatory T cells in long-lasting Graves disease. At the level of the study: For a period under 3 months, newly diagnosed Graves' patients had taken antithyroid drugs. General study results and limits: What was studied was peripheral blood only, and not thyroid tissue.

CDR3-region Arm-PCR and iRepertoire HTBI primers produced the TCR beta libraries. Using its own MiXCR run on the multiplex PCR reads, TCRdb lists one record per CDR3 protein. This sample carries some 220,000 distinct CDR3 sequences, roughly 19% of them seen once, and the ten largest clones take over 9.5%. Of note for this clonotype: Its antigen is undetermined.

Time point specified: newly diagnosed GD, antithyroid drugs for less than 3 months. With RNA extracted from PBMCs as input, the TCR library was made. V was clipped by 3 bases and J by 0 bases; unmatched bases: 8. Germline V gives CDR1 SEHNR, CDR2 FQNEAQ (reference sequence). The CDR3 sequence is 18 residues long. The same sample was also studied in work on T cells in Graves' hyperthyroidism and ophthalmopathy. As that report states: An initial round of RT-PCR targeting the TCR CDR3 relied on the HTBI primer set. Most thyroid clonotypes expanded above 0.001 appeared in blood too.

This chain links TRBV7-9 with TRBJ2-6; TRBD1 aligns across 7 bases. The specimen comprised peripheral blood mononuclear cells (PBMCs), sampled at new diagnosis, from a patient treated with antithyroid drugs. The sequence derives from a woman aged 30 to 39 with Graves disease. This CDR3 is CASSLGTGAFSGANVLTF. The CDR3 DNA follows: TGTGCCAGCAGCTTGGGTACAGGGGCGTTCTCTGGGGCCAACGTCCTGACTTTC.